The 27 T cell receptor beta chains presented below share a single source sample, sequenced in a study of T cells in Graves' hyperthyroidism and ophthalmopathy. TCR beta CDR3 region amplification was performed from RNA transcripts. The HTBI primer set drove a first-round RT-PCR of the TCR CDR3. TCRdb re-called the multiplex PCR reads with MiXCR, one entry per CDR3 protein. The sample has fewer than 850,000 distinct CDR3 sequences, about 18% seen once. Sequenced: blood. The receptors derive from a man aged 50-60 years with Graves' hyperthyroidism.

This clonotype was counted only a few times. The V call is TRBV20-1, the J call TRBJ1-2, with D perhaps matching TRBD1 (6 bases). The CDR3 contains 17 residues. Germline assignment: CDR1 DFQATT and CDR2 SNEGSKA (reference sequence). Trimming stripped 3 bases from V and 5 bases from J, with 25 bases between. DNA for the CDR3: TGCAGTGCTAGCCCGGGGGCGAAATCCCTCTATCTTTATGGCTACACCTTC. Residues: CSASPGAKSLYLYGYTF.

Ten or more counts support this clonotype. The J gene is TRBJ1-1, the V gene TRBV7-8, with unresolved D. The CDR3 covers 15 residues. V lost 4 bases, J lost 5 bases, and 17 bases lay in between. Per the germline V gene, CDR1 is SGHVS and CDR2 is FQNEAQ. CDR3 in amino acids: CASSYRREGRTEAFF. The CDR3 bases are TGTGCCAGCAGCTATAGACGGGAGGGCAGGACTGAAGCTTTCTTT.

The V call is TRBV7-8, the J call TRBJ1-1; D is ambiguous. The CDR3 sequence is 15 residues long. The V end was cut by 1 base, the J end by 1 base, with 10 bases between. Germline V CDR1 and CDR2: SGHVS, FQNEAQ. CDR3 protein: CASSLGRAENTEAFF. Written as DNA, the CDR3 is TGTGCCAGCAGCTTAGGTAGGGCGGAGAACACTGAAGCTTTCTTT. The full variable domain, rest sourced from reference TRBV7-8 and TRBJ1-1, is GAGVSQSPRYKVAKRGQDVALRCDPISGHVSLFWYQQALGQGPEFLTYFQNEAQLDKSGLPSDRFFAERPEGSVSTLKIQRTQQEDSAVYLCASSLGRAENTEAFFGQGTRLTVV.

This clonotype was counted only a few times. The chain employs TRBV10-3 and TRBJ2-7; a weak D match, TRBD1 (6 bases). Germline V CDR1 and CDR2: ENHRY, SYGVKD. Trimming removed 6 bases at V and 0 bases at J, with 18 bases between. The CDR3 is 16 amino acids. CDR3: CAIRGTGTNSSYEQYF. CDR3 nucleotides: TGTGCCATCAGGGGTACCGGGACAAATAGCTCCTACGAGCAGTACTTC.

The table lists this clonotype with a few counts. The rearrangement joins TRBV28 to TRBJ2-1; perhaps TRBD2 as D (6 bases). Per the germline V gene, CDR1 is MDHEN and CDR2 is SYDVKM. V was pared by 5 bases and J by 15 bases, with 17 bases between. The CDR3 has 12 residues. CDR3 nucleotide sequence: TGTGCCAGCAGTAGGTCGACTAGGCATCTGTTCTTC. Encoded protein: CASSRSTRHLFF.

In DNA, the CDR3 is TGTGCCAGCAGTTTAGGGACAGGGGGCACCTACAATGAGCAGTTCTTC. Encoded protein: CASSLGTGGTYNEQFF. V is TRBV6-2 or TRBV6-3 and J is TRBJ2-1; 12 bases agree with TRBD1. The V gene's germline CDR1 is MNHEY and CDR2 SVGEGT. Trimming at V came to 4 bases and at J to 2 bases, leaving 3 bases not matched to a gene. This CDR3 has 16 residues.

This clonotype was recorded a few times. The chain combines TRBV12-3 or TRBV12-4 with TRBJ1-4; D remains unclear. This CDR3 comprises 13 residues. Trimming removed 6 bases at V and 5 bases at J, with 10 bases between. CDR3 residues: CASRAGGNEKLFF. The DNA of the CDR3 is TGTGCCAGCAGGGCAGGAGGAAATGAAAAACTGTTTTTT.

This clonotype was seen a handful of times. The rearrangement joins TRBV3-1 to TRBJ1-2; 7 bases match TRBD1. There are 15 residues in the CDR3. Germline V gene lookup returns CDR1 LGHDT and CDR2 YNNKEL (reference sequence). Unmatched junction bases numbered 10, after V lost 2 bases and J lost 7 bases. The CDR3: CASSQSTGVKSGYTF. The CDR3, as DNA: TGTGCCAGCAGCCAATCTACAGGGGTAAAGTCTGGCTACACCTTC.

The chain carries TRBV5-1 and TRBJ2-5; no clear D. V was clipped by 4 bases and J by 2 bases, with 9 bases between them. Looked up from germline, CDR1 is SGHRS and CDR2 is YFSETQ. CDR3 length: 13 residues. In DNA form, the CDR3 reads TGCGCCAGCAGCAGTAACGCGCAAGAGACCCAGTACTTC. The encoded protein is CASSSNAQETQYF.

This clonotype turned up a few times. This chain connects TRBV20-1 to TRBJ2-2; tentative D call: TRBD2 (6 bases). The V gene lost 1 base and the J gene lost 10 bases, with 13 bases spanning the gap. Germline assignment: CDR1 DFQATT and CDR2 SNEGSKA (reference sequence). This CDR3 contains 13 residues. CDR3 DNA sequence: TGCAGTGCTAGAGGGGGGGTAGTGGAGGAGCTGTTTTTT. Protein sequence: CSARGGVVEELFF.

A remark on this clonotype: This may be a read error, as it is one base from a much larger clone. V and J are TRBV5-1 and TRBJ2-7; 11 bases fit TRBD2. Germline-derived CDR1 and CDR2 are SGHRS and YFSETQ. The CDR3 sequence is 18 residues long. The CDR3 protein is CASSFKVFAGLAVPEQSF. CDR3 in DNA: TGCGCCAGCAGCTTTAAAGTCTTTGCGGGACTAGCGGTACCCGAGCAGTCCTTC.

This clonotype was observed at least ten times. J is TRBJ2-5 and V is TRBV9; 8 bases match TRBD1. Germline loops: CDR1 SGDLS, CDR2 YYNGEE. The CDR3 sequence is 15 residues long. J lost 3 bases, V lost 3 bases, and 7 bases had no gene match. CDR3 sequence (DNA): TGTGCCAGCAGCGAGGGGACAGGCCAAAAAGAGACCCAGTACTTC. Translated: CASSEGTGQKETQYF.

This clonotype was counted a few times. The chain uses TRBV24-1 and TRBJ2-2, with D tentatively TRBD1 or TRBD2 (5 bases each). Trimming cost V 1 base and J 4 bases, with 9 bases left between them. The CDR3 extends over 15 amino acids. The germline V gene encodes CDR1 KGHDR and CDR2 SFDVKD. In DNA form, the CDR3 reads TGTGCCACCAGTGATTTAAGAGGGGCCACCGGGGAGCTGTTTTTT. This gives the protein CATSDLRGATGELFF.

Ten or more counts support this clonotype. The chain carries TRBV7-2 and TRBJ2-7; 9 positions match TRBD2. The CDR3 contains 16 residues. The germline V gene encodes CDR1 SGHTA and CDR2 FQGNSA. V dropped 7 bases and J dropped 7; count of bases not matched to a gene: 17. As DNA, the CDR3 is TGTGCCAGCACCCTTAGCGGCGGGAGGGCCTCTAGTGAGCAGTACTTC. Protein: CASTLSGGRASSEQYF.

The chain carries TRBV11-2 and TRBJ1-2; no definite D call. Trimming stripped 7 bases from V and 8 bases from J, with 17 bases between. Germline V gives CDR1 SGHAT, CDR2 FQNNGV. The CDR3 length is 13 residues. DNA for the CDR3: TGTGCCAGCACAGGCAGGAACGATTTCGGCTACACCTTC. Protein product: CASTGRNDFGYTF. Full variable domain (remainder filled in from reference TRBV11-2 and TRBJ1-2): EAGVAQSPRYKIIEKRQSVAFWCNPISGHATLYWYQQILGQGPKLLIQFQNNGVVDDSQLPKDRFSAERLKGVDSTLKIQPAKLEDSAVYLCASTGRNDFGYTFGSGTRLTVV.

The chain is built from TRBV4-3 and TRBJ1-2, with D perhaps TRBD1 (5 bases). The CDR3 spans 15 residues. CDR1 is LGHNA and CDR2 is YSLEER in the germline V gene. Trimming took 1 base from V and 4 from J, leaving 13 bases between them. CDR3: CASSQAARDSYGYTF. The CDR3 bases are TGCGCCAGCAGCCAAGCTGCCCGTGACAGCTATGGCTACACCTTC.

The J gene is TRBJ2-2, the V gene TRBV25-1; TRBD2 aligns across 10 bases. The germline gives CDR1 MGHDK, CDR2 SYGVNS. The CDR3 sequence is 16 residues long. J lost 2 bases, V lost 3 bases, and 3 bases had no gene match. The CDR3 DNA reads as TGTGCCAGCAGTGATTCTAGCGGGAGTAACACCGGGGAGCTGTTTTTT. This translates into CASSDSSGSNTGELFF.

This clonotype was seen more than once but under ten times. The chain links TRBV20-1 to TRBJ1-2; tentatively, D is TRBD1 (6 bases). This CDR3 comprises 14 residues. Germline V CDR1 and CDR2: DFQATT, SNEGSKA (reference sequence). With 5 bases removed from V and 5 bases from J, the gap between germline ends came to 18 bases. The CDR3 bases are TGCAGTGCTCGAAACAGGGATGGGGAATATGGCTACACCTTC. It translates to CSARNRDGEYGYTF.

As to this clonotype: A much larger clone lies a single base off, so this may be a read error. The DNA of the CDR3 is TGTGCCACCTCCGTTGGGAACACCGGGGAGCTGTTTTTT. Its protein product is CATSVGNTGELFF. The chain carries TRBV27 and TRBJ2-2; D is ambiguous. Germline V gives CDR1 MNHEY, CDR2 SMNVEV (reference sequence). CDR3 length: 13 amino acids. V shed 10 bases and J shed 1 base, with 10 bases lying between them.

This clonotype was detected many times. This rearrangement joins TRBV7-9 to TRBJ2-5; D is unclear. V gave up 5 bases and J gave up 2 bases, with 15 bases separating them. The CDR3 has 15 residues. The germline V gene has CDR1 SEHNR and CDR2 FQNEAQ (reference sequence). CDR3 DNA sequence: TGTGCCAGCAGCCCCCACTTTGCAGGTCAAGAGACCCAGTACTTC. Protein sequence: CASSPHFAGQETQYF.

Ten or more counts support this clonotype. The rearrangement uses TRBV10-1 and TRBJ2-7, with D possibly being TRBD2 (6 bases). CDR1 is WNHNN and CDR2 is SYGVQD in the germline V gene (reference sequence). V gave up 3 bases and J gave up 0 bases, with 12 bases separating them. The CDR3 loop spans 15 amino acids. CDR3 DNA sequence: TGCGCCAGCAGTGAATTTGGGGGGTACTCCTACGAGCAGTACTTC. Protein: CASSEFGGYSYEQYF.

V gene TRBV9 combines with J gene TRBJ2-1; 7 nucleotides agree with TRBD2. The J segment lost 10 bases and the V segment lost 0 bases, leaving 4 bases of the junction unmatched. Germline V gene lookup returns CDR1 SGDLS and CDR2 YYNGEE. The CDR3 runs 13 residues. CDR3 bases: TGTGCCAGCAGCGTAGGAGCGGGAAGGGAGCAGTTCTTC. This codes for CASSVGAGREQFF.

The chain combines TRBV27 with TRBJ2-7; 8 bases align to TRBD2. V gave up 7 bases and J gave up 1 base; unmatched junction bases: 9. There are 15 residues in the CDR3. Germline V gene sequence: CDR1 MNHEY, CDR2 SMNVEV (reference sequence). CDR3 sequence: CASMRSGGSSYEQYF. The CDR3 nucleotides are TGTGCCAGCATGAGATCGGGAGGGTCGTCCTACGAGCAGTACTTC.

This clonotype was counted ten times or more. The chain has TRBV7-8 and TRBJ2-3, with TRBD2 matching 9 bases. J was trimmed by 5 bases and V by 3 bases; bases with no gene match: 12. The CDR3 covers 17 residues. From germline, CDR1 is SGHVS and CDR2 FQNEAQ. As DNA, the CDR3 is TGTGCCAGCAGCTTCCCACCGTCTAGCGGGGAAAGAGATACGCAGTATTTT. Its translation is CASSFPPSSGERDTQYF.

The V call is TRBV3-1, the J call TRBJ1-2; D is uncertain. The V gene lost 8 bases and the J gene lost 6 bases, with 19 bases spanning the gap. This CDR3 is 14 amino acids long. CDR1 and CDR2 from the germline V gene are LGHDT and YNNKEL (reference sequence). CDR3 region: CASRASEGWDGYTF. For the CDR3, the DNA is TGTGCCAGCCGCGCCTCTGAGGGCTGGGATGGCTACACCTTC. The full variable domain, rest sourced from reference TRBV3-1 and TRBJ1-2, is DTAVSQTPKYLVTQMGNDKSIKCEQNLGHDTMYWYKQDSKKFLKIMFSYNNKELIINETVPNRFSPKSPDKAHLNLHINSLELGDSAVYFCASRASEGWDGYTFGSGTRLTVV.

This clonotype occurred a few times. This chain links TRBV20-1 with TRBJ1-1, with 7 bases lining up with TRBD1. Per germline, CDR1 DFQATT and CDR2 SNEGSKA (reference sequence). V trimming: 6 bases; J trimming: 1 base; junction bases outside the gene matches: 17. The CDR3 spans 17 residues. CDR3 in amino acids: CSADPYYTGQKNTEAFF. CDR3 nucleotides: TGCAGTGCGGATCCTTATTATACGGGACAGAAGAACACTGAAGCTTTCTTT.

Of note for this clonotype: The germline gene is not matched at one end of the junction; a read error may be the cause. The chain carries TRBV9 and TRBJ1-5, with TRBD1 matching over 7 bases. There are 14 residues in the CDR3. The germline gives CDR1 SGDLS, CDR2 YYNGEE. This CDR3 is CAGSRDRGNQPQHF. DNA for the CDR3: TGTGCCGGCAGCAGAGACAGGGGCAATCAGCCCCAGCATTTT.